This T cell receptor (beta chain) was sequenced for a study of PD-1 blockade in classical Hodgkin lymphoma. Overall study: With a 2-week interval, patients received intravenous nivolumab at 3 mg/kg. Broader study findings: Patients excluded were those beginning nivolumab under 1 year after ASCT.

V was clipped by 9 bases and J by 0 bases, with 15 bases between them. This CDR3 is 14 amino acids long. Germline values: CDR1 MNHEY, CDR2 SMNVEV (reference sequence). To note about this clone: Its antigen is as yet unknown.

Time point noted: cycle 4 day 1 (C4D1), after less than 7 weeks of nivolumab. No patient escaped relapse after autologous stem cell transplantation, and brentuximab vedotin exposure varied. Researchers used magnetic negative selection to pull out pure CD4+ T cells from thawed PBMCs. The patients, who had relapsed/refractory classical Hodgkin lymphoma, achieved best responses of complete response, partial response or progressive disease. TCRdb's table, derived via immunoSEQ multiplex PCR, lists solely in-frame clones and lacks some. The repertoire holds some 15,000 clones, with more than 70% as singletons.

The sample here was CD4+ T cells from blood, taken before the fourth cycle of nivolumab. The clonotype originates from a human donor with classical Hodgkin lymphoma. The genes are TRBV27 and TRBJ2-7; a possible D gene is TRBD1 (6 bases). The CDR3: CASKRQVLSYEQYF. The CDR3 region has the DNA TGTGCCAGTAAAAGACAGGTCCTCTCCTACGAGCAGTACTTC.